The next 10 T cell receptor beta chains were all read from a single sample in a study of response to subunit inactivated influenza vaccine. TCRdb used MiXCR to reprocess the RT-PCR reads, holding one entry per CDR3 protein. The sample includes about 700,000 distinct CDR3 sequences, around 15% of them seen just once. Sequenced material: PBMCs from blood, taken 14 to 15 days before vaccination. The receptor source for this set is a man aged 45-65 years who received an inactivated influenza vaccine.

This clonotype showed up many times. The CDR3 DNA sequence: TGCAGCGTGGACGGGACTAGCGGGGCCGCGGAGACCCAGTACTTC. Translation: CSVDGTSGAAETQYF. The chain uses TRBV29-1 and TRBJ2-5; 13 bases agree with TRBD2. Trimming cost V 6 bases and J 5 bases; bases outside gene matches: 9. The CDR3 spans 15 residues. Per germline, CDR1 SQVTM and CDR2 ANQGSEA.

This clonotype was observed a few times. The rearrangement uses TRBV9 and TRBJ1-2; perhaps TRBD1 as D (6 bases). Germline V gene lookup returns CDR1 SGDLS and CDR2 YYNGEE. This CDR3 has 16 amino acids. Trimming removed 4 bases at V and 0 bases at J, with 16 bases between. CDR3 DNA: TGTGCCAGCAGCCCCCAAGGGGGGGTCGCTAACTATGGCTACACCTTC. Protein sequence: CASSPQGGVANYGYTF. Looking up the rest from reference TRBV9 and TRBJ1-2 gives the full variable domain: DSGVTQTPKHLITATGQRVTLRCSPRSGDLSVYWYQQSLDQGLQFLIQYYNGEERAKGNILERFSAQQFPDLHSELNLSSLELGDSALYFCASSPQGGVANYGYTFGSGTRLTVV.

Ten or more counts support this clonotype. V gene TRBV28 combines with J gene TRBJ2-3, with TRBD2 identical over 9 bases. J was trimmed by 2 bases and V by 5 bases; bases with no gene match: 5. Germline-derived CDR1 and CDR2 are MDHEN and SYDVKM. The CDR3 is 15 amino acids. The CDR3 protein is CASSRLADDTDTQYF. The CDR3 nucleotides read TGTGCCAGCAGTCGACTAGCGGACGACACAGATACGCAGTATTTT.

The chain uses TRBV20-1 and TRBJ2-3; D is possibly TRBD2 (5 bases). Trimming removed 0 bases from V and 2 bases from J, with 12 bases in between. The CDR3 runs 15 residues. Germline CDR1 DFQATT, CDR2 SNEGSKA (reference sequence). CDR3 nucleotide sequence: TGCAGTGCTAGAGATATCGGGGATTTCACAGATACGCAGTATTTT. Translated: CSARDIGDFTDTQYF.

The chain uses TRBV5-1 and TRBJ2-1; TRBD1 aligns across 12 bases. The germline V gene encodes CDR1 SGHRS and CDR2 YFSETQ. CDR3 length: 15 residues. V shed 4 bases and J 6 bases; nucleotides not matched to a gene: 5. The CDR3 spells CASSAGQGASNEQFF. The CDR3 DNA sequence: TGCGCCAGCAGCGCGGGACAGGGGGCTTCCAATGAGCAGTTCTTC.

Note on this clonotype: Possible read error: a much larger clone is one base away. This rearrangement joins TRBV5-1 to TRBJ1-2, with D maybe TRBD1 (6 bases). CDR3 length: 14 residues. In germline, CDR1 is SGHRS, CDR2 YFSETQ. CDR3 nucleotides: TGCGCCAGCAGCCAAGCAGGGGCCAACTATGGCTACTCCTTC. The encoded protein is CASSQAGANYGYSF.

This clonotype turned up a few times. This sequence joins TRBV29-1 and TRBJ2-1; 7 nucleotides agree with TRBD2. CDR1 is SQVTM, CDR2 ANQGSEA, per germline. The V segment lost 7 bases and the J segment 1 base; nucleotides outside the gene matches: 7. This CDR3 region has 14 residues. CDR3 DNA: TGCAGCGCCGCTGTCGGGAGGTCCTACAATGAGCAGTTCTTC. It codes for CSAAVGRSYNEQFF.

There are a few counts of this clonotype. This sequence joins TRBV27 and TRBJ2-7; no clear D. Trimming took off 5 bases at V and 1 base at J, with 9 bases between the two ends. Germline V gene data show CDR1 as MNHEY and CDR2 as SMNVEV (reference sequence). The CDR3 runs to 13 residues. This CDR3 is CASSKFGSYEQYF. CDR3 nucleotide sequence: TGTGCCAGCAGTAAGTTTGGGTCCTACGAGCAGTACTTC.

V and J are TRBV5-1 and TRBJ2-3; no firm D call. CDR3 length: 15 amino acids. Germline V gene data show CDR1 as SGHRS and CDR2 as YFSETQ. V lost 0 bases, J lost 0 bases, and 8 bases lay in between. CDR3 nucleotides: TGCGCCAGCAGCTTGGCCGCGGCGAGCACAGATACGCAGTATTTT. It codes for CASSLAAASTDTQYF.

The CDR3 nucleotides read TGCGCCAGCAGCCAAGAAAGCAACAGGGAGCAGTACTTC. Amino acids: CASSQESNREQYF. The rearrangement joins TRBV4-3 to TRBJ2-7; tentative D call: TRBD1 (5 bases). This CDR3 has 13 amino acids. CDR1 is LGHNA and CDR2 is YSLEER in the germline V gene. Trimming shortened V by 0 bases and J by 7 bases, and 10 bases separated the two germline ends.